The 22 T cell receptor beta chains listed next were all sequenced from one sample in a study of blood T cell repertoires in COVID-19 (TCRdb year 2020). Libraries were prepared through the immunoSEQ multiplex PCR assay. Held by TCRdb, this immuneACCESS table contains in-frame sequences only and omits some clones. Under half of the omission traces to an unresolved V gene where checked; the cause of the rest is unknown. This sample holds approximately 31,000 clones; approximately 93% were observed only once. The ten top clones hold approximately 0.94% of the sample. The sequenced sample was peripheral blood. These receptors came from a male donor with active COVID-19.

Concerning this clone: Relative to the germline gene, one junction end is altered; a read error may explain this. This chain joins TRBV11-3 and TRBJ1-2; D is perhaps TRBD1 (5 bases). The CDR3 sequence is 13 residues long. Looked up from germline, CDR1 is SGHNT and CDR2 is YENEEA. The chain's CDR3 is CASSLDELDTRHF. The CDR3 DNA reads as TGTGCCAGCAGCTTAGACGAGTTGGACACCAGGCACTTC. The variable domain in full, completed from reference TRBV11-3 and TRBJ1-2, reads EAGVVQSPRYKIIEKKQPVAFWCNPISGHNTLYWYLQNLGQGPELLIRYENEEAVDDSQLPKDRFSAERLKGVDSTLKIQPAELGDSAVYLCASSLDELDTRHFGSGTRLTVV.

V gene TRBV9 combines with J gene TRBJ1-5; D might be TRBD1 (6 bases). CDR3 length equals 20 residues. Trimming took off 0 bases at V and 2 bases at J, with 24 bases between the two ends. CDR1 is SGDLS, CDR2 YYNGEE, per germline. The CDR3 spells CASSVEGGQGPDGCNQPQHF. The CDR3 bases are TGTGCCAGCAGCGTAGAGGGAGGGCAGGGGCCGGATGGCTGCAATCAGCCCCAGCATTTT.

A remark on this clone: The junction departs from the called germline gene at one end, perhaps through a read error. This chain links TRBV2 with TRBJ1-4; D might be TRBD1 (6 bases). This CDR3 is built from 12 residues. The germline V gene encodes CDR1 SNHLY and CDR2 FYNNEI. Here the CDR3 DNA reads TGTGCCAACAGTCAGGGGCCCGAAAAACTGTTTTTT. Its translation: CANSQGPEKLFF.

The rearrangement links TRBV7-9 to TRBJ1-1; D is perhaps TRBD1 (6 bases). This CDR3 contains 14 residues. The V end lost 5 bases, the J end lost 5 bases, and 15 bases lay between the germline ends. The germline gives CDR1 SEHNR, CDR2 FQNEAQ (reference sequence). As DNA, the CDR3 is TGTGCCAGCAGCCCAACAGGGAGACAGACTGAAGCTTTCTTT. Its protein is CASSPTGRQTEAFF. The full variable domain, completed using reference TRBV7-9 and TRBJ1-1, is DTGVSQNPRHKITKRGQNVTFRCDPISEHNRLYWYRQTLGQGPEFLTYFQNEAQLEKSRLLSDRFSAERPKGSFSTLEIQRTEQGDSAMYLCASSPTGRQTEAFFGQGTRLTVV.

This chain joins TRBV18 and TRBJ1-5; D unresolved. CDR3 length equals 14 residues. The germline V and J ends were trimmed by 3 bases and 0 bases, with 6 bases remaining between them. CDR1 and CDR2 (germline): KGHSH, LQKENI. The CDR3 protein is CASSPYYSNQPQHF. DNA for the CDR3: TGTGCCAGCTCACCCTATTATAGCAATCAGCCCCAGCATTTT.

The CDR3 DNA reads as TGTGCCAGCAGCCGCCGGGAGATTAACTATGGCTACACCTTC. As protein: CASSRREINYGYTF. The chain recombines TRBV6-2 or TRBV6-3 with TRBJ1-2; the D is unclear. This CDR3 has 14 amino acids. Germline V lookup: CDR1 MNHEY, CDR2 SVGEGT. V dropped 6 bases and J dropped 1 base, with 12 bases sitting between them.

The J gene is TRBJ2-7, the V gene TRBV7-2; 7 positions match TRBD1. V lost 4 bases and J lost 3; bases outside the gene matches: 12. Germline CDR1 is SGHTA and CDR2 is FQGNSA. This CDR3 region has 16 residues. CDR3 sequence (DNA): TGTGCCAGCAGCTCCGGACCGGGACAGAGGCGCTACGAGCAGTACTTC. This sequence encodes CASSSGPGQRRYEQYF. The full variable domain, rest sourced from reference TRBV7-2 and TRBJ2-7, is GAGVSQSPSNKVTEKGKDVELRCDPISGHTALYWYRQSLGQGLEFLIYFQGNSAPDKSGLPSDRFSAERTGGSVSTLTIQRTQQEDSAVYLCASSSGPGQRRYEQYFGPGTRLTVT.

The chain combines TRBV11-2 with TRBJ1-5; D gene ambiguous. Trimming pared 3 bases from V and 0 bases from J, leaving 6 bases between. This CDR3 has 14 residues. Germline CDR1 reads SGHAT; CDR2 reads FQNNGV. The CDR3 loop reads CASSFGHSNQPQHF. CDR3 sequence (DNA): TGTGCCAGCAGCTTCGGTCATAGCAATCAGCCCCAGCATTTT.

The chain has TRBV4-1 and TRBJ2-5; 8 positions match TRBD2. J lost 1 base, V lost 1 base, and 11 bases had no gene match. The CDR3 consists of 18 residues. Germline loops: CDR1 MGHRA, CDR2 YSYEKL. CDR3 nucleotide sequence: TGCGCCAGCAGCCAAGCTGCCGTTAGCGGGGACCTCCAAGAGACCCAGTACTTC. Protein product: CASSQAAVSGDLQETQYF.

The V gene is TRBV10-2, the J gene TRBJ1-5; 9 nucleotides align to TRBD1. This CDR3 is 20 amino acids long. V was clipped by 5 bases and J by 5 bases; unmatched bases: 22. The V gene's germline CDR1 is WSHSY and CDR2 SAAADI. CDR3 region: CASSPSFRDRVRVRDQPQHF. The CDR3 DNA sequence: TGCGCCAGCAGTCCTTCTTTCCGGGACAGGGTTCGGGTGCGCGATCAGCCCCAGCATTTT.

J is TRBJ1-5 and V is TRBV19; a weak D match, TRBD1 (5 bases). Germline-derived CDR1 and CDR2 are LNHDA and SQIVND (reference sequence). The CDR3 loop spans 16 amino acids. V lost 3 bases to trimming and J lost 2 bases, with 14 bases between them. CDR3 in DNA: TGTGCCAGTAGTATGGGGGGATATGCCGGCAATCAGCCCCAGCATTTT. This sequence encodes CASSMGGYAGNQPQHF.

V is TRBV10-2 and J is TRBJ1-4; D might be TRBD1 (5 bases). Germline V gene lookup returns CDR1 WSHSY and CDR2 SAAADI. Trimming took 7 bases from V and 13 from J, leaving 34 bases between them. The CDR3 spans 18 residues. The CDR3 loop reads CASNRDLIESKNSLGLFF. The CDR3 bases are TGCGCCAGCAACCGGGACTTGATCGAATCGAAAAACTCGTTGGGACTGTTTTTT.

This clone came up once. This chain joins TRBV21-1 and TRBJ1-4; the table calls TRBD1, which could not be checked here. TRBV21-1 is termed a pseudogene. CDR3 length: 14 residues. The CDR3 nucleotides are TGTGCCAGCAGCAACGGCAGGGGAAGCGAAAAACTGTTTTTT. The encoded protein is CASSNGRGSEKLFF.

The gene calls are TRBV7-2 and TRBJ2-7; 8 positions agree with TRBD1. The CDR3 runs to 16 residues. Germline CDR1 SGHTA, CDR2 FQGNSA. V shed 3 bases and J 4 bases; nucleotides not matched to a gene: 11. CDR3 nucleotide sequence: TGTGCCAGCAGCTTCGGACCCGGGACAGGTTCTTACGAGCAGTACTTC. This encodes CASSFGPGTGSYEQYF.

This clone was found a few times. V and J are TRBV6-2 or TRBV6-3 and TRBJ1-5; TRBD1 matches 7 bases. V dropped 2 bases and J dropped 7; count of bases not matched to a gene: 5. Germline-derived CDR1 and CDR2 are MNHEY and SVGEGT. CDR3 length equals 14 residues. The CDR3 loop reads CASSYTTGFQPQHF. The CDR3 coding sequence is TGTGCCAGCAGTTACACGACAGGGTTCCAGCCCCAGCATTTT.

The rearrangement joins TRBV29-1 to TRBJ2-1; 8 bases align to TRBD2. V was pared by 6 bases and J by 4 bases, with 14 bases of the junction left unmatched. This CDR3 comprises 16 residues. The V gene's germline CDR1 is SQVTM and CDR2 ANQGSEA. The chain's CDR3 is CSVVPWAGGLYNEQFF. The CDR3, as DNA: TGCAGCGTGGTCCCCTGGGCGGGGGGCCTATACAATGAGCAGTTCTTC.

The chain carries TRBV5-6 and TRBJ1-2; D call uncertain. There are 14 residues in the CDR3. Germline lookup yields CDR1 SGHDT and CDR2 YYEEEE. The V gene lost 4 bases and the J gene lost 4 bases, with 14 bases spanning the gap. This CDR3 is CASSVNTVIYGYTF. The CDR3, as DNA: TGTGCCAGCAGCGTAAACACAGTAATCTATGGCTACACCTTC.

CDR3 residues: CASSFWTGRNTEAFF. In DNA, the CDR3 is TGTGCCAGCAGCTTTTGGACAGGGAGAAACACTGAAGCTTTCTTT. The chain couples TRBV7-9 to TRBJ1-1; 8 bases align to TRBD1. Germline loops: CDR1 SEHNR, CDR2 FQNEAQ (reference sequence). This CDR3 is built from 15 residues. After removal of 3 bases from V and 2 bases from J, the junction contained 5 bases not matched to a gene.

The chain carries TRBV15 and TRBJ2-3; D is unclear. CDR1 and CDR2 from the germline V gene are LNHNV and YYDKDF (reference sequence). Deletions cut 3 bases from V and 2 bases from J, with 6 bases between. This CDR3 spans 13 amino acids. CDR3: CATSSRLTDTQYF. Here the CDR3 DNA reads TGTGCCACCAGCAGTAGACTCACAGATACGCAGTATTTT.

The CDR3 loop reads CAWSWSSGVRTQYF. The CDR3 DNA sequence: TGTGCCTGGAGTTGGAGTAGCGGGGTCAGGACCCAGTACTTC. V is TRBV30 and J is TRBJ2-5; TRBD2 agrees at 8 bases. Germline V CDR1 and CDR2: GTSNPN, SVGIG (reference sequence). The V segment lost 2 bases and the J segment 7 bases; nucleotides outside the gene matches: 9. This CDR3 region has 14 residues.

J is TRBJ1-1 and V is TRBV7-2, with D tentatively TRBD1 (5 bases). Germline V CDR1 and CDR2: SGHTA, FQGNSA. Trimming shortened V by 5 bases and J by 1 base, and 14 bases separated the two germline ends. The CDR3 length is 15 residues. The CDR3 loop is CASSLVTGPNTEAFF. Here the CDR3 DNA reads TGTGCCAGCAGCCTAGTCACAGGCCCGAACACTGAAGCTTTCTTT.

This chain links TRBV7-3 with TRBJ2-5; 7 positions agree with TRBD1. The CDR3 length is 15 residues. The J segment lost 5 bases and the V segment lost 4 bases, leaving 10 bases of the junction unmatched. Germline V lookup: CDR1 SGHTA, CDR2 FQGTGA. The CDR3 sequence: CASSSLPTGLETQYF. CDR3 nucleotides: TGTGCCAGCAGCTCACTTCCGACAGGGCTGGAGACCCAGTACTTC. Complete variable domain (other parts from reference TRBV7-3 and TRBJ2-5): GAGVSQTPSNKVTEKGKYVELRCDPISGHTALYWYRQSLGQGPEFLIYFQGTGAADDSGLPNDRFFAVRPEGSVSTLKIQRTERGDSAVYLCASSSLPTGLETQYFGPGTRLLVL.